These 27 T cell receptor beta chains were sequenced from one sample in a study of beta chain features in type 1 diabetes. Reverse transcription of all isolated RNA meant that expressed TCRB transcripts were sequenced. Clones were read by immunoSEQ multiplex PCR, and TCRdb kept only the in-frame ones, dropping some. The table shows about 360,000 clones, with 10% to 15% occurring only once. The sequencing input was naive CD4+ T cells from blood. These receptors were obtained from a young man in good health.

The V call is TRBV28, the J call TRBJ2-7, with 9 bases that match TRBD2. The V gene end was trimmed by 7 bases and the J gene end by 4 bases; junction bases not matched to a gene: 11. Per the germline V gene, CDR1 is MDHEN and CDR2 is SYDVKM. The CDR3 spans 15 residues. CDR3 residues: CASTSGASGNYEQYF. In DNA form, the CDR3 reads TGTGCCAGCACTTCAGGGGCTAGCGGGAATTACGAGCAGTACTTC.

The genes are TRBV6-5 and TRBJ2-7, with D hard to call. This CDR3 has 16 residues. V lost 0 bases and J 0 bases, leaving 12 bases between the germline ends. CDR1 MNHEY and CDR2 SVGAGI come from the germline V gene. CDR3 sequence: CASSYSRRLSSYEQYF. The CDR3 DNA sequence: TGTGCCAGCAGTTACTCCCGTCGCCTCAGCTCCTACGAGCAGTACTTC.

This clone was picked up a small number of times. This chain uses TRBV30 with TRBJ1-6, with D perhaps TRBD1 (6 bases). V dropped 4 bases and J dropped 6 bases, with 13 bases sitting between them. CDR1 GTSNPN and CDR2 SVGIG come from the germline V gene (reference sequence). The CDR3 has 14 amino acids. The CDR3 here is CAWNLQGFNSPLHF. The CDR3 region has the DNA TGTGCCTGGAACTTACAGGGATTTAATTCACCCCTCCACTTT.

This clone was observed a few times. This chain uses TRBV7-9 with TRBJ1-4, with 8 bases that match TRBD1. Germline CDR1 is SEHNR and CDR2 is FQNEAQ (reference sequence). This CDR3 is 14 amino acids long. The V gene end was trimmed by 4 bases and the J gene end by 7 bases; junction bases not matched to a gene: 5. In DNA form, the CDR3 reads TGTGCCAGCAGCTCGCAGGGGGCACGTGAAAAACTGTTTTTT. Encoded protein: CASSSQGAREKLFF.

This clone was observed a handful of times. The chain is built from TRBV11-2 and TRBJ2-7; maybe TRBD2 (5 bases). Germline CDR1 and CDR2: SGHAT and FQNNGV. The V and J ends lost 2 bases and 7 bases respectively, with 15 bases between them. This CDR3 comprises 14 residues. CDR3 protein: CASSLTPVRGEQYF. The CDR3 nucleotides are TGTGCCAGCAGCTTAACTCCCGTTCGGGGAGAGCAGTACTTC.

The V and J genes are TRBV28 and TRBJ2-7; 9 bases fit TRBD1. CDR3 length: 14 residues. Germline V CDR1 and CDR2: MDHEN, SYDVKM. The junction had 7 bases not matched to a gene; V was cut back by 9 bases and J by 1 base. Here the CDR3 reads CASRGQGRSYEQYF. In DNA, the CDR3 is TGTGCCAGTCGGGGACAGGGAAGATCCTACGAGCAGTACTTC.

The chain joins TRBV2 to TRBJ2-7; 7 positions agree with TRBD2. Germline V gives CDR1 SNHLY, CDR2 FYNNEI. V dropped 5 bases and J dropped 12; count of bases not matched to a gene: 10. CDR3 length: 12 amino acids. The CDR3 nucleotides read TGTGCCAGCAGTCTACCGACTAGCTCGGTGTACTTC. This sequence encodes CASSLPTSSVYF.

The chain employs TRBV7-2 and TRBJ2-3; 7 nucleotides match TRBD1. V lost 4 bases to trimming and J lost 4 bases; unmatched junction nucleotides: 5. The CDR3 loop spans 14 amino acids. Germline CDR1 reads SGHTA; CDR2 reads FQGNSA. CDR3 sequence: CASSSRTGADTQYF. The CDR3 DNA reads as TGTGCCAGCAGCTCCCGGACAGGCGCAGATACGCAGTATTTT.

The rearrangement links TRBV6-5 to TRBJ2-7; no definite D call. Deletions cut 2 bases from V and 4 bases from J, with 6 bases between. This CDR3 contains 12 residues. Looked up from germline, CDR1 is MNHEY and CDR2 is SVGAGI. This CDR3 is CASSYGRYEQYF. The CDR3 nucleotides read TGTGCCAGCAGTTACGGCCGATACGAGCAGTACTTC.

The CDR3 DNA sequence: TGCGCCAGCAGCTTGGGGGGACAGAGTATACGAGAGCAGTACTTC. Its protein is CASSLGGQSIREQYF. This rearrangement joins TRBV5-1 to TRBJ2-7; TRBD1 matches at 7 bases. The ends lost 0 bases at V and 7 bases at J; junction bases unmatched: 10. The length of the CDR3 is 15 residues. Germline V gene sequence: CDR1 SGHRS, CDR2 YFSETQ.

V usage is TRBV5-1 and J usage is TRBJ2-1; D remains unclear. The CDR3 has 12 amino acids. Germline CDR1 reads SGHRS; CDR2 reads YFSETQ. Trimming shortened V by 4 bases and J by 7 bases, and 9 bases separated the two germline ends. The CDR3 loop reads CASSNGYNEQFF. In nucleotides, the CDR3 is TGCGCCAGCAGCAACGGGTATAATGAGCAGTTCTTC. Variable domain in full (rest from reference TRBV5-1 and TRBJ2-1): KAGVTQTPRYLIKTRGQQVTLSCSPISGHRSVSWYQQTPGQGLQFLFEYFSETQRNKGNFPGRFSGRQFSNSRSEMNVSTLELGDSALYLCASSNGYNEQFFGPGTRLTVL.

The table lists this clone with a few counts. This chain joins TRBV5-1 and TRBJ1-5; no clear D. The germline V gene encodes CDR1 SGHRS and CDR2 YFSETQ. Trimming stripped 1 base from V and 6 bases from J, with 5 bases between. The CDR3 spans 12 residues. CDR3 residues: CASSLSGQPQHF. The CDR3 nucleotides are TGCGCCAGCAGCTTGTCGGGTCAGCCCCAGCATTTT.

The CDR3 region is CASSWQAREIGSYEQYF. CDR3 in DNA: TGTGCCAGCAGCTGGCAAGCCCGGGAGATCGGCTCCTACGAGCAGTACTTC. The rearrangement uses TRBV7-2 and TRBJ2-7, with D maybe TRBD2 (6 bases). This CDR3 spans 17 amino acids. Germline-derived CDR1 and CDR2 are SGHTA and FQGNSA. V was cut by 4 bases and J by 0 bases, with 19 bases left in between.

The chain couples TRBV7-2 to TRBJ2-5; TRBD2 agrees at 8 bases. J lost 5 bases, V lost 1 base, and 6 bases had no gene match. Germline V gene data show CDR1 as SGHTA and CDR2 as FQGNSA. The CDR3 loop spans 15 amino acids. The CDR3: CASSLVAGPLETQYF. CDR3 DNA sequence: TGTGCCAGCAGCTTAGTAGCGGGGCCCTTGGAGACCCAGTACTTC.

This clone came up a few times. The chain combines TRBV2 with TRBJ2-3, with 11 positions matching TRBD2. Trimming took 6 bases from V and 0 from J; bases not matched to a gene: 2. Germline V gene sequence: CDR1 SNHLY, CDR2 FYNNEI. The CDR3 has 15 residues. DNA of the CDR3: TGTGCCAGCAGGGGGACTAGCGGAAGCACAGATACGCAGTATTTT. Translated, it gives CASRGTSGSTDTQYF.

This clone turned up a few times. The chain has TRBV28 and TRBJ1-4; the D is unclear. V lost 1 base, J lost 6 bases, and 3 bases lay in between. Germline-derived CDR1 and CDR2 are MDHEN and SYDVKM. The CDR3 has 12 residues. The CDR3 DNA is TGTGCCAGCAGTTTATTAGATGAAAAACTGTTTTTT. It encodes CASSLLDEKLFF. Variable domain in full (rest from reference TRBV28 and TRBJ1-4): DVKVTQSSRYLVKRTGEKVFLECVQDMDHENMFWYRQDPGLGLRLIYFSYDVKMKEKGDIPEGYSVSREKKERFSLILESASTNQTSMYLCASSLLDEKLFFGSGTQLSVL.

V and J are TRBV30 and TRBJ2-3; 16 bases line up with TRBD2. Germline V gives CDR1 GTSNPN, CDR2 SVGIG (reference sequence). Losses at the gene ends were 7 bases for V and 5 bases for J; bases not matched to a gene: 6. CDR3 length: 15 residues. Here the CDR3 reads CALGLAGGVRDTQYF. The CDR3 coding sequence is TGTGCCTTGGGACTAGCGGGAGGGGTAAGAGATACGCAGTATTTT.

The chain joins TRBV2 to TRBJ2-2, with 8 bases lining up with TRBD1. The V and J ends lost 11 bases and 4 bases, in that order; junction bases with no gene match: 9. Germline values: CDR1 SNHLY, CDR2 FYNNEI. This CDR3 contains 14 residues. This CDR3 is CAWKQGVVTGELFF. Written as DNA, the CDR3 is TGTGCCTGGAAACAGGGGGTTGTCACCGGGGAGCTGTTTTTT. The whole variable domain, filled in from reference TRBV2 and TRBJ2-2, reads EPEVTQTPSHQVTQMGQEVILRCVPISNHLYFYWYRQILGQKVEFLVSFYNNEISEKSEIFDDQFSVERPDGSNFTLKIRSTKLEDSAMYFCAWKQGVVTGELFFGEGSRLTVL.

Written as DNA, the CDR3 is TGTGCCAGCAGGACAAGCCCTTATACGCAGTATTTT. Residues: CASRTSPYTQYF. The V call is TRBV28, the J call TRBJ2-3; D is unresolved. Trimming stripped 6 bases from V and 7 bases from J, with 11 bases between. There are 12 residues in the CDR3. The germline CDR1 and CDR2 sequences are MDHEN and SYDVKM.

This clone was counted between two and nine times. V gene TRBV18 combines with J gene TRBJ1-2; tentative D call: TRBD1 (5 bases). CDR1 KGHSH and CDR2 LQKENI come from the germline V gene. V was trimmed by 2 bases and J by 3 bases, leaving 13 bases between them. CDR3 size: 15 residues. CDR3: CASSPEVRGDYGYTF. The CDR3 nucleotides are TGTGCCAGCTCACCAGAGGTGCGGGGGGACTATGGCTACACCTTC.

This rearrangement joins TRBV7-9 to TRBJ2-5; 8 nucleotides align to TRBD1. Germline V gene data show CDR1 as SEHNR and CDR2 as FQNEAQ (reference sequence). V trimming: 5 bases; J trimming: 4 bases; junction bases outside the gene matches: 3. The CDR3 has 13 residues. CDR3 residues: CASSPDRAETQYF. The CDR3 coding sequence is TGTGCCAGCAGCCCGGACAGGGCAGAGACCCAGTACTTC. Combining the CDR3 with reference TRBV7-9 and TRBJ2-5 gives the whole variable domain DTGVSQNPRHKITKRGQNVTFRCDPISEHNRLYWYRQTLGQGPEFLTYFQNEAQLEKSRLLSDRFSAERPKGSFSTLEIQRTEQGDSAMYLCASSPDRAETQYFGPGTRLLVL.

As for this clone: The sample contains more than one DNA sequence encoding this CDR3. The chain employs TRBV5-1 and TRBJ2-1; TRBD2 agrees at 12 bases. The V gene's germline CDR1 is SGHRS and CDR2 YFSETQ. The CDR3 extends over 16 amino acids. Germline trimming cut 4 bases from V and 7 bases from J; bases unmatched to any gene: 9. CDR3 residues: CASSGRLAGVSNEQFF. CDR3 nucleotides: TGCGCCAGCAGCGGCCGACTAGCGGGAGTCTCTAATGAGCAGTTCTTC. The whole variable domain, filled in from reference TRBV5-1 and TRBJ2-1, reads KAGVTQTPRYLIKTRGQQVTLSCSPISGHRSVSWYQQTPGQGLQFLFEYFSETQRNKGNFPGRFSGRQFSNSRSEMNVSTLELGDSALYLCASSGRLAGVSNEQFFGPGTRLTVL.

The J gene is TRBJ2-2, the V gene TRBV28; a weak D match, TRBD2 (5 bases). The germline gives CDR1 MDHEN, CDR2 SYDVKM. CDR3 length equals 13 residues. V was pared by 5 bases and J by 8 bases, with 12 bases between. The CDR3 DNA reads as TGTGCCAGCAGTGAAGGACTGACGGGGGAGCTGTTTTTT. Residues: CASSEGLTGELFF.

CDR3 sequence (DNA): TGTGCCAGCAGCCCCAGGACAGGGGTATCCTATGGCTACACCTTC. Amino acids: CASSPRTGVSYGYTF. The J gene is TRBJ1-2, the V gene TRBV9, with TRBD1 matching 9 bases. The CDR3 runs to 15 residues. Trimming at V came to 4 bases and at J to 4 bases, leaving 8 bases not matched to a gene. In germline, CDR1 is SGDLS, CDR2 YYNGEE.

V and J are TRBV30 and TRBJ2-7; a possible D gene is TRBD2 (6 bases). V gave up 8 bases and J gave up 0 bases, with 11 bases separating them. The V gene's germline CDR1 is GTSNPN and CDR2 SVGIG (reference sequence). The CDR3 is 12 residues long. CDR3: CAIREVSYEQYF. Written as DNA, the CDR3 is TGTGCCATAAGGGAGGTCTCCTACGAGCAGTACTTC.

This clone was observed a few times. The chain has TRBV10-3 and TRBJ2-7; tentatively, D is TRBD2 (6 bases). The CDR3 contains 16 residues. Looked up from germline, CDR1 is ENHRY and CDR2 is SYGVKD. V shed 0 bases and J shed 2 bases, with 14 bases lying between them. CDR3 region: CAISESMASVTYEQYF. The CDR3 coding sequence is TGTGCCATCAGTGAGTCGATGGCTAGCGTCACCTACGAGCAGTACTTC.

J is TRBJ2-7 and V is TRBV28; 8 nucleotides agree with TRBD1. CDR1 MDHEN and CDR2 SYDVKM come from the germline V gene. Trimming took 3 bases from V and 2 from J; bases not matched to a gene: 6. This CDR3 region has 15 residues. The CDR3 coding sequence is TGTGCCAGCAGTTTTATTGGACAGGGTACCTACGAGCAGTACTTC. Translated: CASSFIGQGTYEQYF.